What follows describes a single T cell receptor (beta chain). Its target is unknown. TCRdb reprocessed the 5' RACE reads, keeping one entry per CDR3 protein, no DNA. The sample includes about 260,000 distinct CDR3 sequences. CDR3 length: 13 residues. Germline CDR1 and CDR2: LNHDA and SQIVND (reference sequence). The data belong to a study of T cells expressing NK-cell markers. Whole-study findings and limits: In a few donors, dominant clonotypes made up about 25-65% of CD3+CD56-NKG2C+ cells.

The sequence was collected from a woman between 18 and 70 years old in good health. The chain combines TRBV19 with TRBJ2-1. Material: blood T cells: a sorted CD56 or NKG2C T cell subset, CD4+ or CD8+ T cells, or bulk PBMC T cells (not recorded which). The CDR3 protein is CASRRTVRNEQFF. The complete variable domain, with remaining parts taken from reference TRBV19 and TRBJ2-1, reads DGGITQSPKYLFRKEGQNVTLSCEQNLNHDAMYWYRQDPGQGLRLIYYSQIVNDFQKGDIAEGYSVSREKKESFPLTVTSAQKNPTAFYLCASRRTVRNEQFFGPGTRLTVL.